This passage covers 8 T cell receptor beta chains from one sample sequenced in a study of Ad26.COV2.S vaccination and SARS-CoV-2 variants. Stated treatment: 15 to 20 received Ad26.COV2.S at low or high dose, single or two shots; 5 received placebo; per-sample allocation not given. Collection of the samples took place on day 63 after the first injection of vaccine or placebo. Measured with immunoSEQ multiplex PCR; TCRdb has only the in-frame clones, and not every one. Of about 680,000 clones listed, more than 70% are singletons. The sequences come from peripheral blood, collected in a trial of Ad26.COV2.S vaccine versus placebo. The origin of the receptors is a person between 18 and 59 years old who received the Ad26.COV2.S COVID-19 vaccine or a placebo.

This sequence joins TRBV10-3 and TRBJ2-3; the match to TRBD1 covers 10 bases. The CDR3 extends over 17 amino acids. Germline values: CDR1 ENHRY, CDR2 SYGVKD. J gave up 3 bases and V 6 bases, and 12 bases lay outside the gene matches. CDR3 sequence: CAIRKGGSGQGTDTQYF. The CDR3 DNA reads TGTGCCATCAGGAAAGGGGGCTCGGGACAGGGGACAGATACGCAGTATTTT.

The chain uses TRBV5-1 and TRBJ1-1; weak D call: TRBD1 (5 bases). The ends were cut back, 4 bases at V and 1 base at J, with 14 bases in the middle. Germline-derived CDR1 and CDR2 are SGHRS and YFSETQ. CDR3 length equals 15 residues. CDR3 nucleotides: TGCGCCAGCAGCATCGGGACCTTCGGGAACACTGAAGCTTTCTTT. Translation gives CASSIGTFGNTEAFF. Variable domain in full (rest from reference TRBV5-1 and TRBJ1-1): KAGVTQTPRYLIKTRGQQVTLSCSPISGHRSVSWYQQTPGQGLQFLFEYFSETQRNKGNFPGRFSGRQFSNSRSEMNVSTLELGDSALYLCASSIGTFGNTEAFFGQGTRLTVV.

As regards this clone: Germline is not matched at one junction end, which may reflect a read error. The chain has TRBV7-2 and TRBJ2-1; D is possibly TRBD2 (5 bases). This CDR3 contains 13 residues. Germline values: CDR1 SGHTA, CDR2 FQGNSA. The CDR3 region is CASSLAQDGKQFF. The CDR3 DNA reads TGTGCCAGCAGCCTAGCCCAGGATGGGAAGCAGTTCTTC.

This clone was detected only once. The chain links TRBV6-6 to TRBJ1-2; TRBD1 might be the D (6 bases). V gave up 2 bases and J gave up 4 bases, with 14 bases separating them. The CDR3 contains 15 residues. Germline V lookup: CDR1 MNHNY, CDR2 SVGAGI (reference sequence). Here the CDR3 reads CASSYEGGRGYGYTF. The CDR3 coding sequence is TGTGCCAGCAGTTACGAGGGGGGACGGGGCTATGGCTACACCTTC.

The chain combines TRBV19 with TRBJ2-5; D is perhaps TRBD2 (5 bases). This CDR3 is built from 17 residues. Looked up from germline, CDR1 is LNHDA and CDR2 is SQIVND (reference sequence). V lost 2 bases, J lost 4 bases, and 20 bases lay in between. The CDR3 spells CASSIFSSWSRGETQYF. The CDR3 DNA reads TGTGCCAGTAGTATATTCTCGTCTTGGTCCCGGGGAGAGACCCAGTACTTC.

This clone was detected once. Written as DNA, the CDR3 is TGTGCCAGCAGATACCAACAGGGAAGTGGCGAGCAGTACTTC. Translation: CASRYQQGSGEQYF. The rearrangement links TRBV11-2 to TRBJ2-7; D possibly corresponds to TRBD1 (6 bases). This CDR3 is 14 amino acids long. The germline CDR1 and CDR2 sequences are SGHAT and FQNNGV. Deletions cut 6 bases from V and 6 bases from J, with 18 bases between.

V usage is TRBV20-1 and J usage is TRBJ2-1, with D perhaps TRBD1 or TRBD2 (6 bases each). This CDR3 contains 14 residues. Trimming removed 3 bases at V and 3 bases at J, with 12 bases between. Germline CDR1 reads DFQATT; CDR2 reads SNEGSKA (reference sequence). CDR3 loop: CSASSGGLYNEQFF. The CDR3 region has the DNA TGCAGTGCTAGTTCTGGGGGGCTCTACAATGAGCAGTTCTTC.

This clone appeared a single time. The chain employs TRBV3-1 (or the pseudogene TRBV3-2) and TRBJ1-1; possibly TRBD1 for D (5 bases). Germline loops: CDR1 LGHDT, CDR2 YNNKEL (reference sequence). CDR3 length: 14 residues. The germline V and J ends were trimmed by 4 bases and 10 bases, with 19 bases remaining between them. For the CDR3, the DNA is TGTGCCAGCAGCCCCTCACTGGGGGTTGTTCGAGCTTTCTTT. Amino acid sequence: CASSPSLGVVRAFF.